This T cell receptor beta chain comes out of a study of blood T cell repertoires in COVID-19. Study details: Italy, Spain and the United States were the sources of the convalescent and acute COVID-19 samples.

V was clipped by 2 bases and J by 3 bases; unmatched bases: 9. Germline V gene data show CDR1 as SGHAT and CDR2 as FQNNGV. The CDR3 spans 16 residues. The repertoire was sequenced with immunoSEQ multiplex PCR; TCRdb's copy has only in-frame clones and lacks some. The sample comprises 80,000 or so clones, about nine tenths of which are singletons, and around 1% rests with the top ten. The receptor's source is a woman in her forties or fifties in a cohort sampled during active COVID-19. Sequenced input: peripheral blood. The chain carries TRBV11-2 and TRBJ2-5, with TRBD1 matching 7 bases. Here the CDR3 DNA reads TGTGCCAGCAGCTTACGGCCGGGACAGTGGAAAGAGACCCAGTACTTC. This sequence encodes CASSLRPGQWKETQYF.